This T cell receptor beta chain comes out of a study of OX40 agonist ivuxolimab in advanced cancers. About the study: Patients receiving dose escalation had hepatocellular carcinoma, melanoma, renal cell or head and neck cancer. Broader study findings: Certain nonresponders additionally had low normalized T-cell clonal expansion.

Data came from immunoSEQ multiplex PCR; TCRdb stores just in-frame clones and leaves some out. The repertoire holds over 40,000 clones, with around 80% as singletons. As to this clone: Its antigen remains unknown.

The length of the CDR3 is 15 residues. Looked up from germline, CDR1 is SGDLS and CDR2 is YYNGEE. The V and J ends lost 7 bases and 0 bases respectively, with 14 bases between them. The sample here was CD4+ or CD8+ T cells sorted from blood, taken in a trial of the OX40 agonist ivuxolimab. The chain is built from TRBV9 and TRBJ2-1, with a weak D call TRBD2 (5 bases). This sequence originates from an adult with an advanced solid tumor such as melanoma, head and neck, liver or kidney cancer. The CDR3 protein is CASSEGSGSYNEQFF. In DNA form, the CDR3 reads TGTGCCAGCTCCGAGGGTTCTGGCTCCTACAATGAGCAGTTCTTC. The entire variable domain, with the rest obtained from reference TRBV9 and TRBJ2-1, is as follows: DSGVTQTPKHLITATGQRVTLRCSPRSGDLSVYWYQQSLDQGLQFLIQYYNGEERAKGNILERFSAQQFPDLHSELNLSSLELGDSALYFCASSEGSGSYNEQFFGPGTRLTVL.